Listed here are 9 T cell receptor delta chains from one sample, sequenced in a study of gamma-delta T cells after stem cell transplantation. TCRdb reprocessed the RT-PCR reads through CATT. Here the sample spans 12,000 to 15,000 delta-chain clones, approximately 33% being singletons. Sequencing was performed on gamma-delta T cells. Source of these receptors: a human donor. It is not recorded whose cells these are; they may come from a transplant donor.

The V gene is TRDV1, the J gene TRDJ1, with D perhaps TRDD2 (9 bases). V shed 5 bases and J shed 7 bases, with 35 bases lying between them. This CDR3 comprises 20 residues. CDR1 and CDR2 (germline): TSWWSYY, QGS. The CDR3 loop reads CALGPRPSYGTGGKSGKLIF. The CDR3, as DNA: TGTGCTCTTGGGCCCCGGCCTTCCTACGGTACTGGGGGTAAATCCGGTAAACTCATCTTT.

This clone was counted only a few times. The chain uses TRDV1 and TRDJ1; no reliable D call. Germline CDR1 and CDR2: TSWWSYY and QGS. Trimming removed 4 bases at V and 0 bases at J, with 33 bases between. The CDR3 has 22 residues. CDR3 amino acids: CALGGKGPMGVGPPGYTDKLIF. Here the CDR3 DNA reads TGTGCTCTTGGGGGCAAAGGACCAATGGGTGTGGGACCCCCCGGGTACACCGATAAACTCATCTTT.

J is TRDJ1 and V is TRAV29/DV5, with 9 bases aligning to TRDD3. The germline V gene encodes CDR1 NSMFDY and CDR2 ISSIKDK. V lost 1 base and J lost 1; bases outside the gene matches: 17. There are 19 residues in the CDR3. The CDR3 region has the DNA TGTGCAGCAAGCTGGTTTTGGGACTCTGGGGGATCAGTCACCGATAAACTCATCTTT. Translation: CAASWFWDSGGSVTDKLIF. The full variable domain, rest sourced from reference TRAV29/DV5 and TRDJ1, is DQQVKQNSPSLSVQEGRISILNCDYTNSMFDYFLWYKKYPAEGPTFLISISSIKDKNEDGRFTVFLNKSAKHLSLHIVPSQPGDSAVYFCAASWFWDSGGSVTDKLIFGKGTRVTVEP.

On this clone itself: The junction departs from germline at one end; a sequencing error may be responsible. The rearrangement uses TRDV1 and TRDJ1; 9 bases align to TRDD3. The germline gives CDR1 TSWWSYY, CDR2 QGS. The CDR3 is made up of 22 amino acids. CDR3 loop: CAIGPTWTTEFWGIAYTDKLIF. CDR3 bases: TGTGCTATTGGGCCCACCTGGACTACCGAATTCTGGGGGATTGCGTACACCGATAAACTCATCTTT.

The chain links TRDV3 to TRDJ2, with D maybe TRDD2 (6 bases). The germline V gene encodes CDR1 TVYSNPD and CDR2 GDNSRS (reference sequence). The CDR3 totals 17 residues. Trimming stripped 3 bases from V and 3 bases from J, with 23 bases between. The CDR3 reads CAFPLRLLLGMTAQLFF. The DNA of the CDR3 is TGTGCCTTCCCCCTCCGCCTCCTACTCGGTATGACAGCACAACTCTTCTTT.

As for this clone: A junction boundary mismatches the germline segment, possibly from a read error. The chain recombines TRDV2 with TRDJ3; 9 nucleotides match TRDD3. The CDR3 loop spans 21 amino acids. CDR1 GEAIGNYY and CDR2 EKD come from the germline V gene. This CDR3 is CACDTENLVLGESWDTRQTFF. CDR3 nucleotides: TGTGCCTGTGACACCGAAAACCTAGTACTGGGGGAAAGCTGGGACACCCGACAGACGTTTTTC.

The chain couples TRDV3 to TRDJ2; 11 bases match TRDD3. The length of the CDR3 is 18 residues. V lost 2 bases, J lost 6 bases, and 17 bases stayed unmatched. CDR1 and CDR2 from the germline V gene are TVYSNPD and GDNSRS (reference sequence). In nucleotides, the CDR3 is TGTGCCTTTCTGCCGTACTGGGGGATAGGGGCCCCAGCAGCACAACTCTTCTTT. It is translated as CAFLPYWGIGAPAAQLFF. Drawing the rest from reference TRDV3 and TRDJ2, the complete variable domain is CDKVTQSSPDQTVASGSEVVLLCTYDTVYSNPDLFWYRIRPDYSFQFVFYGDNSRSEGADFTQGRFSVKHILTQKAFHLVISPVRTEDSATYYCAFLPYWGIGAPAAQLFFGKGTQLIVEP.

The sample holds a few counts of this clone. In DNA, the CDR3 is TGTGCTCTTGGGGAACTGGAGCGCGATACGGGGGGAAAACTCATCTTT. Amino acids: CALGELERDTGGKLIF. The chain is built from TRDV1 and TRDJ1, with D tentatively TRDD3 (6 bases). The CDR3 extends over 16 amino acids. Deletions cut 0 bases from V and 8 bases from J, with 19 bases between. The germline CDR1 and CDR2 sequences are TSWWSYY and QGS.

With respect to this clone: The junction departs from germline at one end; a sequencing error may be responsible. The rearrangement uses TRDV1 and TRDJ3, with 9 bases fitting TRDD3. CDR1 TSWWSYY and CDR2 QGS come from the germline V gene. This CDR3 region has 21 residues. The CDR3, as DNA: TGTGCTCTTGGGGGATGTTCCTACTGGGGGACCCGCTCCTGGGACACCCGACACATGTTTTTC. As protein: CALGGCSYWGTRSWDTRHMFF.